This passage covers 18 T cell receptor beta chains from one sample sequenced in a study of T cell responses to AZD1222 COVID-19 vaccine. Generated by immunoSEQ multiplex PCR, the TCRdb table keeps only in-frame clones and is missing some. Counted here are nearly 110,000 clones, approximately 90% occurring once; the ten biggest clones make up 4.8%. Sequencing used peripheral blood, obtained 28 days after the second AZD1222 dose. The receptors were gathered from an adult who received the AZD1222 COVID-19 vaccine.

The chain carries TRBV5-4 and TRBJ1-3; D call uncertain. Germline lookup yields CDR1 SGHNT and CDR2 YYREEE (reference sequence). Trimming removed 4 bases at V and 2 bases at J, with 19 bases between. CDR3 length equals 17 residues. The DNA for the CDR3 is TGTGCCAGCAGCCAAAGCTTGGACTCCTACCCTGGAAACACCATATATTTT. Translation gives CASSQSLDSYPGNTIYF.

The J gene is TRBJ1-4, the V gene TRBV2; 7 bases fit TRBD1. Unmatched junction bases numbered 15, after V lost 3 bases and J lost 11 bases. Germline assignment: CDR1 SNHLY and CDR2 FYNNEI. The CDR3 is made up of 16 amino acids. CDR3 sequence: CASSDTATGAYDKLFF. In DNA, the CDR3 is TGTGCCAGCAGTGATACGGCCACAGGGGCGTACGACAAACTGTTTTTT.

The chain is built from TRBV5-4 and TRBJ2-7; 7 nucleotides agree with TRBD1. The length of the CDR3 is 14 residues. CDR1 is SGHNT and CDR2 is YYREEE in the germline V gene (reference sequence). After removal of 2 bases from V and 5 bases from J, the junction contained 7 bases not matched to a gene. CDR3 amino acids: CASSFLDRANEQYF. CDR3 nucleotides: TGTGCCAGCAGCTTCCTTGACAGGGCCAACGAGCAGTACTTC.

The V call is TRBV15, the J call TRBJ2-7; TRBD1 agrees at 7 bases. The V gene end was trimmed by 4 bases and the J gene end by 0 bases; junction bases not matched to a gene: 6. This CDR3 has 15 residues. In germline, CDR1 is LNHNV, CDR2 YYDKDF (reference sequence). CDR3 sequence: CATSKDRDPSYEQYF. DNA of the CDR3: TGTGCCACCAGCAAAGACAGGGACCCCTCCTACGAGCAGTACTTC.

By sample share, this clone is medium-sized (0.01 to 0.1%). This rearrangement joins TRBV6-5 to TRBJ2-7; D uncertain. The V end was cut by 7 bases, the J end by 0 bases, with 7 bases between. Per germline, CDR1 MNHEY and CDR2 SVGAGI. The CDR3 extends over 12 amino acids. The CDR3 DNA follows: TGTGCCAGCAAAGACTCCTCCTACGAGCAGTACTTC. Translating gives CASKDSSYEQYF.

The V call is TRBV5-1, the J call TRBJ1-2; D is unresolved. The V end was cut by 0 bases, the J end by 6 bases, with 15 bases between. Germline CDR1 is SGHRS and CDR2 is YFSETQ. The CDR3 consists of 15 residues. The CDR3 DNA reads as TGCGCCAGCAGCTTGGGGCAGGCAACCGTCCATGGCTACACCTTC. Its translation is CASSLGQATVHGYTF.

This clone was seen more than once but under ten times. The rearrangement links TRBV4-2 to TRBJ1-2; D call uncertain. Trimming took 4 bases from V and 0 from J, leaving 12 bases between them. The CDR3 is made up of 15 amino acids. CDR1 and CDR2 from the germline V gene are LGHNA and YNFKEQ. CDR3 nucleotide sequence: TGTGCCAGCAGCCCCTCAGACGGACCTAACTATGGCTACACCTTC. Translated: CASSPSDGPNYGYTF.

This clone appeared a few times. This chain links TRBV5-1 with TRBJ2-1; D may be TRBD1 (5 bases). Trimming left V 7 bases short and J 4 bases short, with 12 bases between. This CDR3 has 13 residues. CDR1 is SGHRS, CDR2 YFSETQ, per germline. The CDR3 nucleotides are TGCGCCAGCCGACCGACAGAGTACAATGAGCAGTTCTTC. Its protein is CASRPTEYNEQFF.

The rearrangement uses TRBV7-8 and TRBJ2-1; 9 positions agree with TRBD2. Germline V gives CDR1 SGHVS, CDR2 FQNEAQ. J lost 7 bases, V lost 4 bases, and 11 bases had no gene match. This CDR3 is 16 amino acids long. CDR3 in DNA: TGTGCCAGCAGCTACTCGGCGACTAGCGGTCCTAATGAGCAGTTCTTC. Translated, it gives CASSYSATSGPNEQFF.

The chain couples TRBV19 to TRBJ2-1, with 7 bases matching TRBD2. This CDR3 is 17 amino acids long. CDR1 is LNHDA, CDR2 SQIVND, per germline (reference sequence). The ends lost 5 bases at V and 3 bases at J; junction bases unmatched: 13. The CDR3 nucleotides read TGTGCCAGTAGTCGGCCCGATTTTCGGGACTACTACAATGAGCAGTTCTTC. This encodes CASSRPDFRDYYNEQFF. Full variable domain (remainder filled in from reference TRBV19 and TRBJ2-1): DGGITQSPKYLFRKEGQNVTLSCEQNLNHDAMYWYRQDPGQGLRLIYYSQIVNDFQKGDIAEGYSVSREKKESFPLTVTSAQKNPTAFYLCASSRPDFRDYYNEQFFGPGTRLTVL.

The chain combines TRBV12-3 or TRBV12-4 with TRBJ2-7, with D perhaps TRBD2 (7 bases). Trimming stripped 7 bases from V and 4 bases from J, with 14 bases between. This CDR3 region has 13 residues. The CDR3 here is CASNRGGGYEQYF. In DNA, the CDR3 is TGTGCCAGCAATCGCGGGGGCGGTTACGAGCAGTACTTC.

The chain is built from TRBV19 and TRBJ1-4; 7 nucleotides match TRBD1. The CDR3 has 18 residues. Germline-derived CDR1 and CDR2 are LNHDA and SQIVND (reference sequence). V trimming: 9 bases; J trimming: 4 bases; junction bases outside the gene matches: 20. CDR3 region: CASGRQGIGGGRNEKLFF. The DNA of the CDR3 is TGTGCCAGCGGTAGACAGGGCATAGGAGGGGGCCGTAATGAAAAACTGTTTTTT.

CDR3 nucleotides: TGTGCCAGCAGCTTTGGGACACAATCCTACGAGCAGTACTTC. Amino acid sequence: CASSFGTQSYEQYF. This sequence joins TRBV5-6 and TRBJ2-7; possible D gene TRBD1, 6 bases. Trimming removed 2 bases from V and 1 base from J, with 10 bases in between. CDR1 and CDR2 (germline): SGHDT, YYEEEE. The CDR3 sequence is 14 residues long.

The chain is built from TRBV13 and TRBJ2-1, with 7 bases lining up with TRBD2. The CDR3 totals 16 residues. Germline V CDR1 and CDR2: PRHDT, FYEKMQ (reference sequence). J gave up 2 bases and V 2 bases, and 6 bases lay outside the gene matches. This CDR3 is CASSLWPSGTYNEQFF. In DNA form, the CDR3 reads TGTGCCAGCAGCTTATGGCCTAGCGGAACCTACAATGAGCAGTTCTTC.

This rearrangement joins TRBV6-8 to TRBJ1-5; a possible D gene is TRBD1 (6 bases). V lost 7 bases, J lost 3 bases, and 16 bases lay in between. This CDR3 is 15 amino acids long. Germline V gene sequence: CDR1 MNHGY, CDR2 SAAAGT. This CDR3 is CASTKLQGINQPQHF. The CDR3 DNA follows: TGTGCCAGCACCAAGTTACAGGGTATCAATCAGCCCCAGCATTTT.

This sequence joins TRBV7-9 and TRBJ1-1; the D gene is possibly TRBD1 (6 bases). Trimming cost V 2 bases and J 4 bases, with 14 bases left between them. Germline assignment: CDR1 SEHNR and CDR2 FQNEAQ (reference sequence). The CDR3 is 15 residues long. The DNA of the CDR3 is TGTGCCAGCAGCTTAAGTGTCCAGGGGAGCACTGAAGCTTTCTTT. It codes for CASSLSVQGSTEAFF. The full variable domain, completed using reference TRBV7-9 and TRBJ1-1, is DTGVSQNPRHKITKRGQNVTFRCDPISEHNRLYWYRQTLGQGPEFLTYFQNEAQLEKSRLLSDRFSAERPKGSFSTLEIQRTEQGDSAMYLCASSLSVQGSTEAFFGQGTRLTVV.

This chain uses TRBV7-9 with TRBJ2-7; no clear D. The CDR3 is 13 amino acids. From germline, CDR1 is SEHNR and CDR2 FQNEAQ (reference sequence). Trimming took 7 bases from V and 2 from J, leaving 12 bases between them. The CDR3 bases are TGTGCCAGCAACGGCAACTTCACCTACGAGCAGTACTTC. Encoded protein: CASNGNFTYEQYF. Full variable domain (missing parts from reference TRBV7-9 and TRBJ2-7): DTGVSQNPRHKITKRGQNVTFRCDPISEHNRLYWYRQTLGQGPEFLTYFQNEAQLEKSRLLSDRFSAERPKGSFSTLEIQRTEQGDSAMYLCASNGNFTYEQYFGPGTRLTVT.

This chain uses TRBV4-2 with TRBJ1-4; D is undetermined. V dropped 0 bases and J dropped 8 bases, with 10 bases sitting between them. Germline values: CDR1 LGHNA, CDR2 YNFKEQ. The CDR3 sequence is 14 residues long. The CDR3 loop reads CASSQDRQVEKLFF. As DNA, the CDR3 is TGTGCCAGCAGCCAAGACAGGCAAGTCGAAAAACTGTTTTTT.